Below, 25 T cell receptor beta chains from the same sample are listed, as sequenced in a study of T cells after yellow fever vaccination (dated by TCRdb to 2018 to 2020). According to the study, the label for this sample's treatment or condition signals: live attenuated yellow fever vaccine strain. The library was obtained by 5' RACE. Sequencer: Illumina HiSeq 2500. The public reads were reprocessed in TCRdb via fastp at Q25 and MiXCR, keeping in-frame beta chains. Entries that share a CDR3 protein sequence are merged under the most common genes and DNA. Counted in this sample were about 140,000 distinct CDR3 sequences; roughly 6.7% of them appeared once. The ten top clones hold under 0.7% of the sample. The sample consisted of CD4+ T cells sorted from PBMCs, taken 10 days after the yellow fever booster vaccination. The source of these receptors is a man aged 25-45 years who received the YFV17D yellow fever vaccine.

This clonotype was seen many times. The V and J genes are TRBV6-5 and TRBJ2-5; TRBD1 aligns across 7 bases. V was clipped by 7 bases and J by 5 bases; unmatched bases: 7. Germline V CDR1 and CDR2: MNHEY, SVGAGI. The CDR3 loop spans 13 amino acids. CDR3 amino acids: CASTNRGYETQYF. CDR3 in DNA: TGTGCCAGCACAAACAGGGGATACGAGACCCAGTACTTC.

The chain links TRBV19 to TRBJ2-1; D is perhaps TRBD2 (6 bases). Trimming left V 9 bases short and J 1 base short, with 10 bases between. The CDR3 runs 13 residues. The germline CDR1 and CDR2 sequences are LNHDA and SQIVND (reference sequence). The CDR3 spells CASGSGSYNEQFF. The DNA of the CDR3 is TGTGCCAGCGGAAGCGGGTCCTACAATGAGCAGTTCTTC.

The chain links TRBV5-1 to TRBJ1-2; D is perhaps TRBD1 (6 bases). V gave up 3 bases and J gave up 7 bases, with 19 bases separating them. CDR3 size: 15 residues. Germline CDR1 reads SGHRS; CDR2 reads YFSETQ. CDR3 loop: CASSSEVGGLGGYTF. The CDR3 DNA follows: TGCGCCAGCAGCTCGGAAGTAGGGGGGCTCGGTGGCTACACCTTC.

This clonotype was detected many times. The J gene is TRBJ2-1, the V gene TRBV6-4; D gene ambiguous. Germline V gene data show CDR1 as MRHNA and CDR2 as SNTAGT. Trimming removed 0 bases from V and 9 bases from J, with 6 bases in between. This CDR3 has 12 residues. CDR3 in amino acids: CASSDSGGEQFF. CDR3 DNA sequence: TGTGCCAGCAGTGACTCGGGTGGTGAGCAGTTCTTC.

Details on this clonotype: This may be a read error, as it is one base from a much larger clone. This chain uses TRBV20-1 with TRBJ2-2, with TRBD1 identical over 8 bases. This CDR3 has 18 residues. Germline V CDR1 and CDR2: DFQATT, SNEGSKA (reference sequence). V shed 3 bases, J shed 1 base, and the junction held 13 bases outside the gene matches. In DNA form, the CDR3 reads TGCAGTGCTAGTAAGCCAATAGGACAGGGAATGAACACCGGGGAGCTGTTTTTT. This codes for CSASKPIGQGMNTGELFF.

In this sample, this clonotype turned up many times. V usage is TRBV11-2 and J usage is TRBJ2-3; D unclear. The length of the CDR3 is 14 residues. Germline V gene sequence: CDR1 SGHAT, CDR2 FQNNGV. V was shortened by 3 bases and J by 0 bases, with 7 bases between the two germline ends. In DNA form, the CDR3 reads TGTGCCAGCAGCTTTTTCGATAGCACAGATACGCAGTATTTT. Protein: CASSFFDSTDTQYF.

This clonotype has at least ten counts. This CDR3 reads CASSLPGTQETQYF. The CDR3 DNA sequence: TGTGCCAGCAGCTTGCCGGGGACCCAAGAGACCCAGTACTTC. The chain combines TRBV5-5 with TRBJ2-5; D possibly uses TRBD1 or TRBD2 (5 bases each). The CDR3 length is 14 residues. The V gene lost 1 base and the J gene lost 1 base, with 8 bases spanning the gap. CDR1 and CDR2 (germline): SGHKS, YYEKEE (reference sequence). The entire variable domain, with the rest obtained from reference TRBV5-5 and TRBJ2-5, is as follows: DAGVTQSPTHLIKTRGQQVTLRCSPISGHKSVSWYQQVLGQGPQFIFQYYEKEERGRGNFPDRFSARQFPNYSSELNVNALLLGDSALYLCASSLPGTQETQYFGPGTRLLVL.

At least ten counts were recorded for this clonotype. The genes are TRBV29-1 and TRBJ2-1; TRBD2 aligns across 10 bases. The V and J ends lost 7 bases and 9 bases, in that order; junction bases with no gene match: 9. The germline V gene has CDR1 SQVTM and CDR2 ANQGSEA. The CDR3 runs 13 residues. CDR3 DNA sequence: TGCAGCGCCCTAGCGGGGGCCTTGAGTGAGCAGTTCTTC. Amino acid sequence: CSALAGALSEQFF.

The sample holds many counts of this clonotype. The chain recombines TRBV7-6 with TRBJ2-7; 9 bases match TRBD2. V lost 5 bases, J lost 1 base, and 6 bases stayed unmatched. CDR3 length: 15 residues. Germline V lookup: CDR1 SGHVS, CDR2 FNYEAQ. CDR3 amino acids: CASSAAAGGSYEQYF. CDR3 DNA: TGTGCCAGCAGCGCAGCGGCGGGAGGGTCCTACGAGCAGTACTTC.

This clonotype has a count of ten or more. The chain has TRBV5-8 and TRBJ2-3, with 12 bases lining up with TRBD2. There are 16 residues in the CDR3. Trimming removed 0 bases from V and 3 bases from J; junction bases left unmatched: 2. Germline V gives CDR1 SGHTS, CDR2 YDEGEE. This CDR3 reads CASSLALAGGTDTQYF. DNA for the CDR3: TGTGCCAGCAGCTTGGCACTAGCGGGAGGAACAGATACGCAGTATTTT.

This clonotype has ten or more counts. The chain uses TRBV7-6 and TRBJ2-3; the match to TRBD1 covers 8 bases. The CDR3 consists of 13 residues. J was trimmed by 4 bases and V by 10 bases; bases with no gene match: 7. Germline CDR1 is SGHVS and CDR2 is FNYEAQ. Here the CDR3 DNA reads TGTGCCACCTCGGGACAGGCGGCAGATACGCAGTATTTT. Protein product: CATSGQAADTQYF.

In this sample, this clonotype turned up many times. This chain links TRBV5-1 with TRBJ1-3, with a weak D call TRBD1 (6 bases). The CDR3 is 16 residues long. Germline CDR1 and CDR2: SGHRS and YFSETQ. V was clipped by 4 bases and J by 2 bases, with 16 bases between them. The CDR3 DNA reads TGCGCCAGCAGCCTTGGTGGGGACAACCCTGGAAACACCATATATTTT. It encodes CASSLGGDNPGNTIYF.

The table lists this clonotype with a count of one. The CDR3 bases are TGTGCCAGCAGCTTAGCGGGCGGGACTAGCGGGAGGGCCATCCGGTTCTTC. It yields the protein CASSLAGGTSGRAIRFF. The V gene is TRBV7-9, the J gene TRBJ2-1; 16 bases map to TRBD2. Trimming removed 0 bases from V and 15 bases from J; junction bases left unmatched: 11. The germline V gene has CDR1 SEHNR and CDR2 FQNEAQ (reference sequence). The CDR3 sequence is 17 residues long.

This clonotype was observed at least ten times. This chain joins TRBV18 and TRBJ2-5; weak D call: TRBD2 (6 bases). Germline V gene lookup returns CDR1 KGHSH and CDR2 LQKENI. V was trimmed by 3 bases and J by 10 bases, leaving 21 bases between them. The CDR3 has 15 amino acids. As DNA, the CDR3 is TGTGCCAGCTCACCGAGTGGGACCACAACGGGAGACCAGTACTTC. Translated, it gives CASSPSGTTTGDQYF. Based on the CDR3 plus reference TRBV18 and TRBJ2-5, the full variable domain is NAGVMQNPRHLVRRRGQEARLRCSPMKGHSHVYWYRQLPEEGLKFMVYLQKENIIDESGMPKERFSAEFPKEGPSILRIQQVVRGDSAAYFCASSPSGTTTGDQYFGPGTRLLVL.

At least ten counts were recorded for this clonotype. The DNA of the CDR3 is TGTGCCAGCTTGACTAGCGGAGACACCGGGGAGCTGTTTTTT. Its protein is CASLTSGDTGELFF. The chain uses TRBV12-3 or TRBV12-4 and TRBJ2-2; 9 nucleotides match TRBD2. V lost 8 bases and J lost 3; bases outside the gene matches: 4. The length of the CDR3 is 14 residues.

This clonotype has a count of ten or more. This chain joins TRBV18 and TRBJ1-2; D call uncertain. V dropped 2 bases and J dropped 5 bases, with 12 bases sitting between them. This CDR3 region has 14 residues. From germline, CDR1 is KGHSH and CDR2 LQKENI. The CDR3 region has the DNA TGTGCCAGCTCACCAGGCGGTGAGATGTATGGCTACACCTTC. Its protein product is CASSPGGEMYGYTF. The whole variable domain, filled in from reference TRBV18 and TRBJ1-2, reads NAGVMQNPRHLVRRRGQEARLRCSPMKGHSHVYWYRQLPEEGLKFMVYLQKENIIDESGMPKERFSAEFPKEGPSILRIQQVVRGDSAAYFCASSPGGEMYGYTFGSGTRLTVV.

This clonotype was observed at least ten times. The chain links TRBV5-4 to TRBJ2-3; 10 nucleotides agree with TRBD1. The J segment lost 2 bases and the V segment lost 3 bases, leaving 6 bases of the junction unmatched. The CDR3 loop spans 16 amino acids. Germline CDR1 is SGHNT and CDR2 is YYREEE (reference sequence). CDR3 in DNA: TGTGCCAGCAGCTGGGACAGGGGCCTGTTCACAGATACGCAGTATTTT. Protein sequence: CASSWDRGLFTDTQYF.

This clonotype was counted ten times or more. V is TRBV29-1 and J is TRBJ1-5; D ambiguous. This CDR3 is 11 amino acids long. CDR1 and CDR2 from the germline V gene are SQVTM and ANQGSEA. V was trimmed by 4 bases and J by 4 bases, leaving 5 bases between them. The CDR3 DNA reads TGCAGCGTTGGTGGAAATCAGCCCCAGCATTTT. Encoded protein: CSVGGNQPQHF.

This clonotype has ten or more counts. V usage is TRBV5-1 and J usage is TRBJ1-2, with D maybe TRBD1 (5 bases). Germline values: CDR1 SGHRS, CDR2 YFSETQ. V shed 4 bases and J shed 2 bases, with 12 bases lying between them. The CDR3 is made up of 14 amino acids. CDR3 residues: CASSREGQNYGYTF. CDR3 nucleotide sequence: TGCGCCAGCAGCCGCGAAGGACAAAACTATGGCTACACCTTC.

This clonotype was counted ten times or more. This sequence joins TRBV20-1 and TRBJ2-3; no definite D call. Germline V lookup: CDR1 DFQATT, CDR2 SNEGSKA (reference sequence). V lost 0 bases, J lost 6 bases, and 16 bases lay in between. The CDR3 is 15 residues long. The CDR3 DNA is TGCAGTGCTAGAGATTGGTCAGCCCAGGCTGATACGCAGTATTTT. It yields the protein CSARDWSAQADTQYF.

This clonotype was seen many times. The rearrangement links TRBV16 to TRBJ2-3; D gene uncertain. V lost 4 bases and J 0 bases, leaving 8 bases between the germline ends. CDR1 and CDR2 from the germline V gene are KGHSY and FQNENV. This CDR3 is 14 amino acids long. This CDR3 reads CASSPIGSTDTQYF. CDR3 DNA: TGTGCCAGCAGCCCCATAGGGAGCACAGATACGCAGTATTTT.

This clonotype was counted at least ten times. The J gene is TRBJ2-3, the V gene TRBV10-3, with 7 bases fitting TRBD2. CDR1 is ENHRY and CDR2 is SYGVKD in the germline V gene. CDR3 length equals 13 residues. After removal of 11 bases from V and 2 bases from J, the junction contained 7 bases not matched to a gene. The DNA of the CDR3 is TGTGCCCTCTCTAGCGGCACCACAGATACGCAGTATTTT. Translation: CALSSGTTDTQYF.

The J gene is TRBJ1-2, the V gene TRBV29-1; 11 nucleotides align to TRBD1. With V trimmed by 7 bases and J by 8 bases, 15 bases remained unmatched. Per the germline V gene, CDR1 is SQVTM and CDR2 is ANQGSEA. This CDR3 is built from 15 residues. CDR3 protein: CSAQSPGQGVSGYTF. The CDR3 nucleotides read TGCAGCGCCCAATCACCGGGACAGGGGGTATCGGGCTACACCTTC.

This clonotype was counted many times. This chain links TRBV7-2 with TRBJ2-7; the D gene is possibly TRBD1 (5 bases). The germline V and J ends were trimmed by 5 bases and 0 bases, with 8 bases remaining between them. CDR1 and CDR2 from the germline V gene are SGHTA and FQGNSA. The CDR3 is 13 amino acids. This chain's CDR3 is CASSRQRSYEQYF. In nucleotides, the CDR3 is TGTGCCAGCAGCCGACAGCGCTCCTACGAGCAGTACTTC.

This clonotype has at least ten counts. The gene calls are TRBV20-1 and TRBJ1-5; weak D call: TRBD1 (6 bases). CDR1 and CDR2 (germline): DFQATT, SNEGSKA (reference sequence). The CDR3 has 15 amino acids. Between the trimmed V and J ends, which lost 0 bases and 4 bases, there was a span of 13 bases. The CDR3 spells CSARDELGGNQPQHF. The CDR3 DNA reads TGCAGTGCTAGAGATGAGTTAGGGGGTAATCAGCCCCAGCATTTT.